This entry features one TCR beta chain sequence. There is no known antigen for this receptor. The sample holds no much larger clone one base away, and base qualities are not on file. Donors were healthy HIV-negative adults with no recently reported acute infections or vaccinations. Every donor was a Caucasian adult residing in Nashville, Tennessee, USA. Magnetic negative selection was used to enrich CD4+ T cells, after which naive cells were positively selected on CD45RA and the negative fraction became the memory subset. After blood collection by leukapheresis, PBMCs were isolated using Ficoll-Histopaque density gradient centrifugation and then cryopreserved in the vapor phase of liquid nitrogen. Analytical flow cytometry was used to check the purity and quantity of every magnetically sorted T cell population. Genomic DNA was isolated from each sorted fraction and quantified by UV absorbance on a Nanodrop 2000c.

The data originate from a study of shared clonotypes between healthy human individuals (dated by TCRdb to 2018 to 2021). Turning to the overall study: A couple of women and a few men aged 18 to 49 years were included in the cohort. To estimate repertoire size and how much clonotypes are shared between individuals, the study performed deep sequencing of blood TCR repertoires from about 5 healthy adults. Between about 0.94 and 8.9 billion PBMCs per donor were obtained by leukapheresis. Different laboratories and diverse techniques were used to prepare libraries and sequence TCR repertoires, to increase sequencing depth and limit assay-specific biases. For each donor, three plates each were used for CD4 naive and CD4 memory, two plates were used for CD8 naive, and one plate was used for CD8 memory. The paper's findings and limits, for the study overall: Naive subsets generally had larger estimated clonotype richness than memory subsets did. Sampling was limited to blood, and TCR repertoires in tissue likely differ from TCR repertoires in blood. Pairwise subsampling led to the expectation that sequencing depth would affect the degree of clonotype sharing among donors. The genetic and exposure-history diversity represented was limited by the small number of donors. About 5% of naive CD4, around 3.5% of naive CD8, roughly 2.4% of memory CD4, and roughly 0.4% of memory CD8 clonotypes were shared across four donors. Even with the large sequencing depth, rarefaction of the sorted-subset datasets indicated that sequencing was incomplete. Compared with non-shared clonotypes, clonotypes shared by all four sorted-subset donors had higher generation probabilities.

V and J are trimmed by 4 bases and 4 bases, and the gene matches miss 4 bases of the junction. CDR1 and CDR2 are drawn from the germline V gene (reference sequence): SGHNT, YYREEE. Its CDR3 holds 14 amino acids, cysteine through phenylalanine. The read is trimmed to its CDR3 DNA, 42 bases read in frame from base 1. TCR CDR3 regions were amplified from genomic DNA by multiplex PCR using the deep immunoSEQ assay. Genomic DNA extracted from each cell subset was distributed evenly over all wells of several immunoSEQ 96-well plates, and each plate served as one replicate. For sorted subsets, approximately 200 ng of genomic DNA, equivalent to 25,000 to 35,000 T cell genomes, went into each replicate PCR. Purified libraries were quantified with a Qubit 3.0 fluorometer, sized on a Bioanalyzer 2100, and re-quantified with the KAPA Library Quantification kit. A separate single-read 150-cycle Illumina NextSeq 550 flow cell was used to sequence each immunoSEQ 96-well plate. The published analysis was carried out like this. Because the immunoSEQ output included only junctional sequences and no quality scores, the filtering could not be the same as the filtering used for full-length reads. Sequences were annotated with PyIR, a Python wrapper for IgBLAST v1.9, and V/J genes and CDR3 were assigned using IMGT germline references. Reads were removed for weak V/J assignments (E-value above 1e-6), missing CDR3, stop codons, out-of-frame junctions, or ambiguous translated residues. V3J clonotypes were defined by identical inferred V gene, J gene, and CDR3 amino acid sequence. To compute the percentage overlap between repertoires, the number of shared unique clonotypes was divided by the size of the smaller repertoire. Repertoire richness was assessed with RTK rarefaction, the Chao1 estimator, and Recon v2.1 estimates of unobserved clonotypes. Generation probabilities were computed with OLGA for all TCRbeta clonotypes obtained by the gDNA method from several donors. The clones in this table, taken by TCRdb from immuneACCESS, are in-frame only. Not every clone is retained; where verified, under half of the shortfall comes from an unresolved V gene, and the cause of the rest is unknown. Clone size and the V and J calls come from that table; the DNA yielded D and trimming. This sample gives approximately 1,500,000 clones in total; approximately 98% of them show up just once. Jointly, the top ten make up 0.4% to 0.45% of the sample.

The source of this sequence is a man aged 25 to 45 in good health. Sequences were obtained from naive CD4+ T cells sorted from blood. The cell subset or site label on this specimen signifies: CD45RA+ positively selected. The rearrangement joined TRBV5-4 to TRBJ1-2; 10 bases in between match TRBD1. The nucleotide sequence reads TGTGCCAGCAGCACTCGGACAGGGGGCTATGGCTACACCTTC. Protein translation: CASSTRTGGYGYTF.